This TCR beta chain was captured by sequencing in a study of cytomegalovirus exposure and HLA in healthy donors. V was trimmed by 6 bases and J by 8 bases, leaving 19 bases between them. This CDR3 is built from 14 residues. CDR1 is MDHEN and CDR2 is SYDVKM in the germline V gene. Primers: 60 Vbeta forward and 13 Jbeta reverse. Profiling relied on immunoSEQ multiplex PCR, and the TCRdb table lists in-frame clones only, not all of them. Of 110,000 to 150,000 clones detected, roughly 78% appear once; the ten largest clones hold roughly 2.9%. Worth noting for this clone: Antigen: not known.

Study-wide results and caveats: Being productive about 87% or about 30% of the time was typical of most TCR beta V segments in an earlier analysis. As immune exposure information, only CMV serostatus was available. Analyses of presence/absence relied on an assumption of roughly uniform sequencing depth across donors.

The rearrangement links TRBV28 to TRBJ1-2; perhaps TRBD1 as D (6 bases). Sequenced input: PBMCs. The sequence was obtained from a female donor in good health and CMV-seronegative. This chain's CDR3 is CASSQRGGGGGYTF. CDR3 DNA sequence: TGTGCCAGCAGCCAACGGGGGGGAGGGGGAGGCTACACCTTC.